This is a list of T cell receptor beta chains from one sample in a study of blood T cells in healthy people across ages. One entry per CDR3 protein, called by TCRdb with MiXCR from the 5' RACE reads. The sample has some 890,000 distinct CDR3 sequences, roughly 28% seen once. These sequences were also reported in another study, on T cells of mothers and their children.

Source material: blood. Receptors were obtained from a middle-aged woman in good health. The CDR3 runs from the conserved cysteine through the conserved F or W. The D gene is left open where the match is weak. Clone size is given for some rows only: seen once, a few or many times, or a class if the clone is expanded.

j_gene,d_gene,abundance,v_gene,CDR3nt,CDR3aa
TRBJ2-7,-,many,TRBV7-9,TGTGCCAGCGCCCACGGCTGGGATGTCACGGACGAGCAGTACTTC,CASAHGWDVTDEQYF
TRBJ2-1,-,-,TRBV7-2,TGTGCCAGCAGCTTTGCTCGGGTAAGGGAGCAGTTCTTC,CASSFARVREQFF
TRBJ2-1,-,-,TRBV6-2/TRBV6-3,-,CASSYQYSGPANNEQFF
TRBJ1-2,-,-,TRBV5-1,TGCGCCAGCAGCTGGGGTGGGGGGCAGAACTATGGCTACACCTTC,CASSWGGGQNYGYTF
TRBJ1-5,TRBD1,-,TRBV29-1,TGCAGCGTCGGACACAGGGGCGGTCAGCCCCAGCATTTT,CSVGHRGGQPQHF
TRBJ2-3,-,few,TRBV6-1,TGTGCCAGCAGTCCCGCTTCAGGGGTGAGGGATACGCAGTATTTT,CASSPASGVRDTQYF
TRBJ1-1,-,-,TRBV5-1,TGCGCCAGCAGCCTAGAGAATGGGGTCACTGAAGCTTTCTTT,CASSLENGVTEAFF
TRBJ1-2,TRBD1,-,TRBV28,TGTGCCAGCTTTGGTGGACAGGGGGCGCCGGGCTACACCTTC,CASFGGQGAPGYTF
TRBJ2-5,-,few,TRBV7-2,TGTGCCAGCAGCTTAGCGTCGGGACCGACCACAGGGTCCCAGTACTTC,CASSLASGPTTGSQYF
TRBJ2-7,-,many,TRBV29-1,TGCAGCGTTGAAGGTCCACTAACCTACGAGCAGTACTTC,CSVEGPLTYEQYF
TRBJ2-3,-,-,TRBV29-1,TGCAGCGTTAGGGCCGCAGGTACGCAGTATTTT,CSVRAAGTQYF
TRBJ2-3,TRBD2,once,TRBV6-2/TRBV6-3,TGTGCCAGCAGTTCGCCGGGACTAGCGGGGAACACAGATACGCAGTATTTT,CASSSPGLAGNTDTQYF
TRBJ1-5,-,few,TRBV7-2,TGTGCCAGCAGCTTAGTCGGGGGAGGGGGGAGTATGAATCAGCCCCAGCATTTT,CASSLVGGGGSMNQPQHF
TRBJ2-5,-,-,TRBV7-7,TGTGCTAGCAGCTCGACAGGCTGCCAAGAGACCCAGTACTTC,CASSSTGCQETQYF
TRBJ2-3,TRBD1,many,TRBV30,TGTGCCTGGAGTGCTGACAGGGTTGGTGCAGATACGCAGTATTTT,CAWSADRVGADTQYF
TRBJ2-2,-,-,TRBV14,TGTGCCAGCAGGCAGGGTGGCACCGGGGAACTGTTTTTT,CASRQGGTGELFF
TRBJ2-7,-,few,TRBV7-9,TGTGCCAGCAGCGCCGCGGCTGCCTACGAGCAGTACTTC,CASSAAAAYEQYF
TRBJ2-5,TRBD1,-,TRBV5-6,TGTGCCAGCAGCTTGCCCGGACAGGGGACCCAAGAGACCCAGTACTTC,CASSLPGQGTQETQYF
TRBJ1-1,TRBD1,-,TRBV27,TGTGCCAGCAGTTTAAGGATTGGGACAGGGGGGAACACTGAAGCTTTCTTT,CASSLRIGTGGNTEAFF
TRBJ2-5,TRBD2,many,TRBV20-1,TGCAGTGCTAGCGGGACTAGCGATAGTCGGGGGGAGACCCAGTACTTC,CSASGTSDSRGETQYF
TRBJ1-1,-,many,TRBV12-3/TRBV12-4,TGTGCCAGCATAGGGGCCACTCTGAACACTGAAGCTTTCTTT,CASIGATLNTEAFF
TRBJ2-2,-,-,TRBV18,TGTGCCAGCTCACCAACAGGGACGAACACCGGGGAGCCGTTTTTT,CASSPTGTNTGEPFF
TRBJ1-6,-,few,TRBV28,TGTGCCACCGCCATCCTACGAGGATCACCCCTCCACTTT,CATAILRGSPLHF
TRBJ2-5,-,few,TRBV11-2,TGTGCCAGCAGCTTGGATCCGAGGGTTGTAGAGACCCAGTACTTC,CASSLDPRVVETQYF
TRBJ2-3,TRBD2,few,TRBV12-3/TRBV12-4,TGTGCCAGCATCTTGAGGCGGGGGGAAACAGATACGCAGTATTTT,CASILRRGETDTQYF
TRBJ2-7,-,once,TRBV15,TGTGCCACCAGCATCAACCCGACCGGCTCCTACGAGCAGTACTTC,CATSINPTGSYEQYF
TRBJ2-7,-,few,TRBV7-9,TGTGCCAGCAGTCGACCGGGACGGGACACCTACGAGCAGTACTTC,CASSRPGRDTYEQYF
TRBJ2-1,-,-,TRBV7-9,TGTGCCAGCAGCTTAGGCTCTACGGCCGGCAATGAGCAGTTCTTC,CASSLGSTAGNEQFF
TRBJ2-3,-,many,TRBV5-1,TGCGCCAGCAGCGAAACTAGCACAGATACGCAGTATTTT,CASSETSTDTQYF
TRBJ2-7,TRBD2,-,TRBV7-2,TGTGCCAGCAGCATACTAGCGGGGGTCGGCGAGCAGTACTTC,CASSILAGVGEQYF
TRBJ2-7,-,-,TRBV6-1,TGTGCCAGCAGTGAAGGCCCTGGGGTGACATTGGACTACGAGCAGTACTTC,CASSEGPGVTLDYEQYF
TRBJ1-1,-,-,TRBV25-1,TGTGCCAGCAGTGATCCATCGGCCGGCCGGAGGGAACCAGGCACTGAAGCTTTCTTT,CASSDPSAGRREPGTEAFF
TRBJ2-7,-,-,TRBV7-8,TGTGCCAGCAGCACCCTATTCCCCTCCTACGAGCAGTACTTC,CASSTLFPSYEQYF